This T cell receptor (beta chain) was profiled in a study of CD8 T cells in Susac syndrome (dated by TCRdb to the late 2010s). Regarding the complete study: Whether CD8+ T cell activation and differentiation in Susac syndrome was antigen driven was tested using repertoire sequencing. Clonality of the CD8+ T cell repertoire was compared between roughly eleven healthy donors, approximately 14 Susac syndrome patients and approximately 16 multiple sclerosis patients.

RNA was extracted with the RNeasy kit and roughly 0.5 to 1 ug was reverse transcribed using random hexamers. The immunoSEQ multiplex PCR assay, which covers 54 Vbeta and 13 Jbeta segments, was used to amplify TCR beta CDR3 regions. To correct PCR amplification bias, a synthetic template baseline was used for both primer optimization and computational correction. Per the source publication's procedure: Reads were annotated to V, D and J genes per IMGT and analyzed with immunoSEQ Analyzer, keeping only productive sequences. Clonality was calculated as one minus the Shannon entropy normalized by log2 of the number of productive unique sequences. For each patient and control, public and private clones were evaluated within the 100 most prevalent clones. Clones were defined as Susac-specific when absent from the healthy and MS cohorts, from 1,000 to 1,100 published viral clones and from other ImmuneACCESS disease sequences. TCRdb trimmed the raw reads at Q25, called clones with MiXCR and kept productive beta chains. A single entry per CDR3 protein holds the most common genes and DNA from its merged rows. The V and J calls here are based on TCRdb, not the publication. Here the sample has 350,000 to 550,000 distinct CDR3 sequences; roughly 85% occur a single time. The leading ten clones occupy approximately 0.12% of the sample.

Peripheral blood CD8+ and CD4+ T cells from healthy donors, Susac syndrome patients and multiple sclerosis patients were profiled using high-throughput TCR beta sequencing. The multiple sclerosis controls were treatment-naive patients whose relapsing-remitting disease, either stable or active, fulfilled the revised McDonald criteria. Bulk CD8+ and CD4+ T cells were purified by magnetic negative isolation, whereas CD8+ TEMRA cells were enriched by FACS. Blood was collected in EDTA tubes and processed within 24 hours, with PBMCs isolated through density gradient centrifugation. PBMCs intended for TCR sequencing were cryopreserved in liquid nitrogen and thawed later in a water bath at 37 degrees C. The sorted or isolated CD4+, CD8+ and CD8+ TEMRA cells reached a purity of at least 90%. As concerns this clonotype: The antigen it binds to is not known. The record has no base qualities; no much larger clone is one base away.

Sequences ENHRY (CDR1) and SYGVKD (CDR2) are obtained from the germline V gene. Trimming takes 4 bases from V and 5 bases from J, and the germline ends sit 21 bases apart. The cysteine opens and the phenylalanine closes a CDR3 of 17 amino acids. Solely the CDR3 DNA is kept, with 51 bases framed from the first base. The study at large found these results: The number of individuals in the TCR sequencing and HLA analysis was acknowledged as relatively small.

The source of this sequence is a human donor with multiple sclerosis. Recombination linked TRBV10-3 to TRBJ2-1; tentative D gene TRBD1, with 5 bases matching. Material: CD8+ T cells from PBMCs. The CDR3 region has the sequence CAISANPTATNHNEQFF. The DNA sequence follows: TGTGCCATCAGTGCCAATCCGACAGCAACGAACCACAATGAGCAGTTCTTC.